Below are 26 T cell receptor beta chains sequenced from a single sample in a study of cytomegalovirus exposure and HLA in healthy donors. A multiplex PCR was run with 60 Vbeta primers and 13 Jbeta primers. Generated by immunoSEQ multiplex PCR, the TCRdb table keeps only in-frame clones and is missing some. The data show 90,000 to 120,000 clones, 60% to 75% seen once. Sequences were obtained from PBMCs. The receptors come from a man between 25 and 39 years old in good health and CMV-seronegative.

This rearrangement joins TRBV11-2 to TRBJ2-7; 7 bases map to TRBD1. This CDR3 has 15 residues. Germline V lookup: CDR1 SGHAT, CDR2 FQNNGV. With V trimmed by 3 bases and J by 1 base, 6 bases remained unmatched. CDR3 DNA: TGTGCCAGCAGCTTCACAGGGGATCTTTCCTACGAGCAGTACTTC. Residues: CASSFTGDLSYEQYF.

This clone was counted a few times. The chain joins TRBV7-9 to TRBJ1-2; TRBD1 agrees at 7 bases. V was pared by 5 bases and J by 1 base, with 7 bases of the junction left unmatched. CDR1 and CDR2 from the germline V gene are SEHNR and FQNEAQ (reference sequence). This CDR3 spans 15 amino acids. The CDR3 DNA reads as TGTGCCAGCAGCCGAAGAGGGGGCCTTAACTATGGCTACACCTTC. It specifies CASSRRGGLNYGYTF. Full variable domain (outside the CDR3, taken from reference TRBV7-9 and TRBJ1-2): DTGVSQNPRHKITKRGQNVTFRCDPISEHNRLYWYRQTLGQGPEFLTYFQNEAQLEKSRLLSDRFSAERPKGSFSTLEIQRTEQGDSAMYLCASSRRGGLNYGYTFGSGTRLTVV.

Regarding this clone: One end of the junction is discordant with germline, which a read error may explain. This chain connects TRBV6-1 to TRBJ2-3; TRBD1 agrees at 8 bases. This CDR3 has 15 residues. Germline CDR1 is MNHNS and CDR2 is SASEGT. The DNA of the CDR3 is TGTGCCACCAGTCGCTCGGACAGGGCTACAGATACGCAGTATTTT. This codes for CATSRSDRATDTQYF.

This chain joins TRBV6-1 and TRBJ1-2, with 9 bases fitting TRBD1. CDR1 is MNHNS and CDR2 is SASEGT in the germline V gene. Trimming cost V 6 bases and J 6 bases; bases outside gene matches: 8. The CDR3 is 14 amino acids. As DNA, the CDR3 is TGTGCCAGCAGAGCTCCGGGACAGGGCAATGGCTACACCTTC. Translation gives CASRAPGQGNGYTF.

The J gene is TRBJ2-7, the V gene TRBV29-1; a possible D gene is TRBD1 (6 bases). The CDR3 sequence is 12 residues long. Germline loops: CDR1 SQVTM, CDR2 ANQGSEA. V lost 6 bases and J lost 4, with 13 bases in between. DNA of the CDR3: TGCAGCGTCGGGACATGGGATTACGAGCAGTACTTC. Translation gives CSVGTWDYEQYF.

The V gene is TRBV14, the J gene TRBJ2-3; D is ambiguous. The germline CDR1 and CDR2 sequences are SGHDN and FVKESK. The CDR3 covers 17 residues. V was shortened by 4 bases and J by 7 bases, with 24 bases between the two germline ends. CDR3 nucleotide sequence: TGTGCCAGCAGCCTCATGCCCGGAAACAGCCTCATTAATACGCAGTATTTT. Protein: CASSLMPGNSLINTQYF.

The chain carries TRBV30 and TRBJ2-7, with TRBD2 as a possible D gene (7 bases). The germline V gene encodes CDR1 GTSNPN and CDR2 SVGIG (reference sequence). The V and J ends lost 5 bases and 1 base respectively, with 27 bases between them. The CDR3 is 18 residues long. CDR3 sequence reads: CAWEGGVPGRRLSYEQYF. CDR3 bases: TGTGCCTGGGAAGGGGGGGTCCCCGGAAGAAGACTATCCTACGAGCAGTACTTC.

This clone was found a few times. The gene calls are TRBV19 and TRBJ2-7, with D perhaps TRBD2 (5 bases). V was trimmed by 4 bases and J by 3 bases, leaving 10 bases between them. The CDR3 length is 13 residues. Germline-derived CDR1 and CDR2 are LNHDA and SQIVND (reference sequence). Here the CDR3 DNA reads TGTGCCAGTAGTACCACCCGGGGCTACGAGCAGTACTTC. Translation gives CASSTTRGYEQYF.

This clone came up once. J is TRBJ2-5 and V is TRBV11-2; D is uncertain. The CDR3 runs 13 residues. Per germline, CDR1 SGHAT and CDR2 FQNNGV. The V end lost 4 bases, the J end lost 1 base, and 7 bases lay between the germline ends. The CDR3 loop is CASSSQVQETQYF. CDR3 in DNA: TGTGCCAGCAGCTCCCAGGTCCAAGAGACCCAGTACTTC. Full variable domain (outside the CDR3, taken from reference TRBV11-2 and TRBJ2-5): EAGVAQSPRYKIIEKRQSVAFWCNPISGHATLYWYQQILGQGPKLLIQFQNNGVVDDSQLPKDRFSAERLKGVDSTLKIQPAKLEDSAVYLCASSSQVQETQYFGPGTRLLVL.

This clone was counted a single time. The CDR3: CASSLSTGTLSYEQYF. In DNA form, the CDR3 reads TGTGCCAGCAGTTTATCGACAGGGACCCTCTCCTACGAGCAGTACTTC. The chain recombines TRBV27 with TRBJ2-7; 7 nucleotides align to TRBD1. Germline V gene data show CDR1 as MNHEY and CDR2 as SMNVEV (reference sequence). V shed 0 bases, J shed 0 bases, and the junction held 5 bases outside the gene matches. CDR3 length equals 16 residues.

The chain combines TRBV2 with TRBJ2-6; 9 nucleotides align to TRBD1. The CDR3 length is 19 residues. The V gene end was trimmed by 9 bases and the J gene end by 1 base; junction bases not matched to a gene: 16. CDR1 and CDR2 (germline): SNHLY, FYNNEI. This chain's CDR3 is CASEQGEPGQGSGANVLTF. Written as DNA, the CDR3 is TGTGCCAGTGAACAGGGGGAACCGGGACAGGGATCTGGGGCCAACGTCCTGACTTTC.

This sequence joins TRBV7-6 and TRBJ2-5; 7 positions agree with TRBD1. This CDR3 has 16 amino acids. Germline trimming cut 5 bases from V and 3 bases from J; bases unmatched to any gene: 12. Germline assignment: CDR1 SGHVS and CDR2 FNYEAQ. Written as DNA, the CDR3 is TGTGCCAGCAGCCCTTTTACTCCCGGGACAGAAGAGACCCAGTACTTC. This sequence encodes CASSPFTPGTEETQYF.

This chain links TRBV27 with TRBJ2-7, with TRBD2 identical over 11 bases. Unmatched junction bases numbered 11, after V lost 6 bases and J lost 4 bases. Germline assignment: CDR1 MNHEY and CDR2 SMNVEV (reference sequence). The CDR3 runs 16 residues. The CDR3 coding sequence is TGTGCCAGCAGCCGTACCCCCGGGACTAGCGGTTACGAGCAGTACTTC. Its protein is CASSRTPGTSGYEQYF.

This chain uses TRBV18 with TRBJ2-5; 12 bases agree with TRBD1. The trim removed 0 bases at V and 5 bases at J, leaving 7 bases unmatched. Germline CDR1 KGHSH, CDR2 LQKENI. This CDR3 spans 17 amino acids. The CDR3: CASSPPKGTGGWETQYF. The CDR3 DNA reads as TGTGCCAGCTCACCACCGAAGGGGACAGGGGGCTGGGAGACCCAGTACTTC.

V usage is TRBV28 and J usage is TRBJ2-5; D is perhaps TRBD1 (5 bases). This CDR3 region has 11 residues. Trimming removed 5 bases from V and 10 bases from J, with 11 bases in between. Germline assignment: CDR1 MDHEN and CDR2 SYDVKM. CDR3 residues: CASSIRQIQYF. CDR3 sequence (DNA): TGTGCCAGCAGTATACGACAGATCCAGTACTTC.

This clone was seen a few times. This chain connects TRBV28 to TRBJ2-3; D is undetermined. The germline CDR1 and CDR2 sequences are MDHEN and SYDVKM. V was clipped by 6 bases and J by 5 bases, with 15 bases between them. The CDR3 covers 14 residues. CDR3 amino acids: CASSPTGRLDTQYF. DNA of the CDR3: TGTGCCAGCAGCCCTACCGGAAGACTAGATACGCAGTATTTT.

The V and J genes are TRBV18 and TRBJ2-3; 7 nucleotides align to TRBD2. CDR1 and CDR2 (germline): KGHSH, LQKENI. The ends lost 3 bases at V and 0 bases at J; junction bases unmatched: 6. CDR3 size: 16 residues. This CDR3 reads CASSPGTTPSTDTQYF. As DNA, the CDR3 is TGTGCCAGCTCACCGGGGACTACCCCTAGCACAGATACGCAGTATTTT.

This rearrangement joins TRBV6-6 to TRBJ1-2; TRBD1 matches at 7 bases. The J segment lost 8 bases and the V segment lost 5 bases, leaving 5 bases of the junction unmatched. The V gene's germline CDR1 is MNHNY and CDR2 SVGAGI (reference sequence). This CDR3 region has 12 residues. In DNA form, the CDR3 reads TGTGCCAGCAGTCGACAGGGAGAGGGCTACACCTTC. Its protein product is CASSRQGEGYTF.

The V gene is TRBV30, the J gene TRBJ1-2; D uncertain. Germline V gene lookup returns CDR1 GTSNPN and CDR2 SVGIG (reference sequence). The CDR3 is 12 amino acids. Trimming removed 3 bases from V and 8 bases from J, with 13 bases in between. As DNA, the CDR3 is TGTGCCTGGAGGCAGGACTCTCACGGCTACACCTTC. This sequence encodes CAWRQDSHGYTF.

The chain links TRBV9 to TRBJ1-3; D is unclear. Germline CDR1 is SGDLS and CDR2 is YYNGEE. This CDR3 has 21 residues. V was clipped by 0 bases and J by 2 bases, with 27 bases between them. The CDR3 reads CASSVAFQPNFGEAAGNTIYF. DNA for the CDR3: TGTGCCAGCAGCGTAGCTTTCCAGCCCAACTTCGGGGAAGCGGCTGGAAACACCATATATTTT. The entire variable domain, with the rest obtained from reference TRBV9 and TRBJ1-3, is as follows: DSGVTQTPKHLITATGQRVTLRCSPRSGDLSVYWYQQSLDQGLQFLIQYYNGEERAKGNILERFSAQQFPDLHSELNLSSLELGDSALYFCASSVAFQPNFGEAAGNTIYFGEGSWLTVV.

The gene calls are TRBV28 and TRBJ1-2; D ambiguous. V shed 3 bases and J shed 8 bases, with 10 bases lying between them. Germline lookup yields CDR1 MDHEN and CDR2 SYDVKM. CDR3 length: 12 amino acids. CDR3 amino acids: CASSFRERGYTF. In nucleotides, the CDR3 is TGTGCCAGCAGTTTCCGGGAGAGGGGCTACACCTTC.

The V call is TRBV7-8, the J call TRBJ2-2; 16 positions agree with TRBD2. Per the germline V gene, CDR1 is SGHVS and CDR2 is FQNEAQ. The length of the CDR3 is 20 residues. Trimming at V came to 1 base and at J to 0 bases, leaving 5 bases not matched to a gene. DNA of the CDR3: TGTGCCAGCAGCTTAGTACCCGGGACTAGCGGGAGGGCGAACACCGGGGAGCTGTTTTTT. Protein sequence: CASSLVPGTSGRANTGELFF.

The DNA for the CDR3 is TGTGCCAGCAGCGTAGGGGGAGCTGGTCAGCCCCAGCATTTT. Amino acids: CASSVGGAGQPQHF. The J gene is TRBJ1-5, the V gene TRBV9; D gene ambiguous. This CDR3 is built from 14 residues. Trimming shortened V by 0 bases and J by 6 bases, and 10 bases separated the two germline ends. CDR1 is SGDLS, CDR2 YYNGEE, per germline. Complete variable domain (other parts from reference TRBV9 and TRBJ1-5): DSGVTQTPKHLITATGQRVTLRCSPRSGDLSVYWYQQSLDQGLQFLIQYYNGEERAKGNILERFSAQQFPDLHSELNLSSLELGDSALYFCASSVGGAGQPQHFGDGTRLSIL.

This clone has a single count. The chain links TRBV6-1 to TRBJ2-5; TRBD1 is a possible D gene (5 bases). The CDR3 extends over 16 amino acids. Looked up from germline, CDR1 is MNHNS and CDR2 is SASEGT. Deletions cut 1 base from V and 2 bases from J, with 14 bases between. CDR3 bases: TGTGCCAGCAGTGAAGGAATAGGAGCAGGGCAAGAGACCCAGTACTTC. This sequence encodes CASSEGIGAGQETQYF.

The chain combines TRBV4-1 with TRBJ2-1, with 8 bases matching TRBD2. Germline loops: CDR1 MGHRA, CDR2 YSYEKL. The length of the CDR3 is 19 residues. J gave up 0 bases and V 3 bases, and 13 bases lay outside the gene matches. The CDR3: CASSQRSEASGFSYNEQFF. The CDR3 bases are TGCGCCAGCAGCCAGAGATCGGAGGCTAGCGGGTTCTCCTACAATGAGCAGTTCTTC.

The chain is built from TRBV7-5 and TRBJ2-2; the D segment call TRBD1 is taken from the table without a DNA check. TRBV7-5 is annotated as a pseudogene. The CDR3 extends over 17 amino acids. This CDR3 is CVRSLPGTQQNTGELFF. DNA of the CDR3: TGTGTCAGAAGCTTACCCGGGACACAGCAGAACACCGGGGAGCTGTTTTTT.